The 23 T cell receptor beta chains below come from one sample, sequenced in a study of T cell responses to AZD1222 COVID-19 vaccine. The repertoire was sequenced with immunoSEQ multiplex PCR; TCRdb's copy has only in-frame clones and lacks some. The repertoire holds some 75,000 clones, approximately 91% seen once, with about 11% in the top ten. Sample: peripheral blood, taken on day 0 of AZD1222 vaccination. These receptors all stem from an adult in good health.

The J gene is TRBJ1-5, the V gene TRBV28; no clear D. The CDR3 is 15 amino acids. The ends were cut back, 3 bases at V and 5 bases at J, with 14 bases in the middle. Germline loops: CDR1 MDHEN, CDR2 SYDVKM. Written as DNA, the CDR3 is TGTGCCAGCAGTTTGATCGTACCCGGTCATCAGCCCCAGCATTTT. Translation gives CASSLIVPGHQPQHF. The whole variable domain, remainder taken from reference TRBV28 and TRBJ1-5, is DVKVTQSSRYLVKRTGEKVFLECVQDMDHENMFWYRQDPGLGLRLIYFSYDVKMKEKGDIPEGYSVSREKKERFSLILESASTNQTSMYLCASSLIVPGHQPQHFGDGTRLSIL.

The count of this clone is one. The V call is TRBV2, the J call TRBJ1-2; no definite D call. Germline V gene sequence: CDR1 SNHLY, CDR2 FYNNEI. V was clipped by 4 bases and J by 8 bases, with 14 bases between them. The CDR3 runs to 13 residues. Here the CDR3 DNA reads TGTGCCAGCAGTGGCCGGAGGGCTGGGGGCTACACCTTC. Residues: CASSGRRAGGYTF.

This rearrangement joins TRBV27 to TRBJ2-7; 7 bases are shared with TRBD2. V shed 3 bases and J 0 bases; nucleotides not matched to a gene: 2. CDR1 is MNHEY, CDR2 SMNVEV, per germline (reference sequence). This CDR3 has 14 residues. The DNA for the CDR3 is TGTGCCAGCAGTTTTGGCGGGAGCTCCTACGAGCAGTACTTC. Residues: CASSFGGSSYEQYF.

The CDR3 DNA sequence: TGTGCCATCAGTCCAGATTGGACAGGCGGGGATGGCTACACCTTC. Translating it yields CAISPDWTGGDGYTF. The chain employs TRBV10-3 and TRBJ1-2, with TRBD1 matching 7 bases. V was clipped by 5 bases and J by 6 bases; unmatched bases: 12. CDR1 and CDR2 (germline): ENHRY, SYGVKD. This CDR3 region has 15 residues.

The sample holds one count of this clone. The rearrangement uses TRBV2 and TRBJ2-7, with TRBD2 matching over 7 bases. J gave up 2 bases and V 6 bases, and 7 bases lay outside the gene matches. Germline V gives CDR1 SNHLY, CDR2 FYNNEI. This CDR3 is built from 14 residues. For the CDR3, the DNA is TGTGCCAGCAGCCTAGCGGAGTGGGCCTACGAGCAGTACTTC. This encodes CASSLAEWAYEQYF.

The chain carries TRBV18 and TRBJ1-4; no clear D gene. Germline loops: CDR1 KGHSH, CDR2 LQKENI. Trimming shortened V by 4 bases and J by 2 bases, and 14 bases separated the two germline ends. The CDR3 extends over 16 amino acids. The CDR3 protein is CASSRAPGDTNEKLFF. The CDR3 nucleotides read TGTGCCAGCTCACGGGCGCCTGGCGATACTAATGAAAAACTGTTTTTT.

The chain couples TRBV7-9 to TRBJ1-2, with a tentative D call TRBD1 (5 bases). V was clipped by 0 bases and J by 8 bases, with 13 bases between them. Germline CDR1 SEHNR, CDR2 FQNEAQ (reference sequence). The CDR3 sequence is 14 residues long. The CDR3 region is CASSLAPSNRGYTF. CDR3 nucleotide sequence: TGTGCCAGCAGCTTAGCGCCCTCGAACAGGGGCTACACCTTC.

The chain is built from TRBV28 and TRBJ2-1; 11 bases match TRBD2. CDR1 is MDHEN and CDR2 is SYDVKM in the germline V gene. The V segment lost 6 bases and the J segment 4 bases; nucleotides outside the gene matches: 5. CDR3 length equals 15 residues. This chain's CDR3 is CASRMTSGVYNEQFF. The CDR3 DNA is TGTGCCAGCAGAATGACTAGCGGGGTTTACAATGAGCAGTTCTTC.

The chain has TRBV5-1 and TRBJ2-6, with D unresolved. In germline, CDR1 is SGHRS, CDR2 YFSETQ. This CDR3 region has 14 residues. Trimming cost V 6 bases and J 2 bases, with 9 bases left between them. CDR3 sequence (DNA): TGCGCCAGCACCCAGAACCCTGGGGCCAACGTCCTGACTTTC. This codes for CASTQNPGANVLTF.

The chain is built from TRBV21-1 and TRBJ1-6. TRBV21-1 is a pseudogene segment. The CDR3 covers 24 residues. The CDR3, as DNA: TGTGCCAGCAGCAAAGAGGACCCCGGGCGAGGGCCTCAAACAAAAGGCTCCTATAATTCACCCCTCCACTTT. Its protein is CASSKEDPGRGPQTKGSYNSPLHF.

Only a few counts were recorded for this clone. The CDR3 loop reads CASSMQARAGGSEQFF. CDR3 sequence (DNA): TGTGCCAGTAGTATGCAGGCGCGAGCGGGGGGTAGTGAGCAGTTCTTC. The chain joins TRBV19 to TRBJ2-1; 9 nucleotides line up with TRBD2. Unmatched junction bases numbered 12, after V lost 3 bases and J lost 9 bases. The CDR3 loop spans 16 amino acids. Germline values: CDR1 LNHDA, CDR2 SQIVND (reference sequence). The full variable domain, completed using reference TRBV19 and TRBJ2-1, is DGGITQSPKYLFRKEGQNVTLSCEQNLNHDAMYWYRQDPGQGLRLIYYSQIVNDFQKGDIAEGYSVSREKKESFPLTVTSAQKNPTAFYLCASSMQARAGGSEQFFGPGTRLTVL.

The rearrangement uses TRBV7-9 and TRBJ2-5; 7 bases agree with TRBD1. CDR1 SEHNR and CDR2 FQNEAQ come from the germline V gene (reference sequence). The CDR3 contains 15 residues. V was pared by 10 bases and J by 0 bases, with 11 bases of the junction left unmatched. CDR3 coding DNA: TGTGCCACCGTAGGGCCCGGGACAGACCAAGAGACCCAGTACTTC. Translated, it gives CATVGPGTDQETQYF.

The rearrangement uses TRBV7-3 and TRBJ1-2, with a tentative D call TRBD1 (5 bases). The CDR3 is 15 amino acids. The germline V gene encodes CDR1 SGHTA and CDR2 FQGTGA. Trimming took off 5 bases at V and 8 bases at J, with 21 bases between the two ends. CDR3 sequence (DNA): TGTGCCAGCAGCCCTGGGACTCCAGTTCTTGGGGGCTACACCTTC. This translates into CASSPGTPVLGGYTF. The full variable domain, completed using reference TRBV7-3 and TRBJ1-2, is GAGVSQTPSNKVTEKGKYVELRCDPISGHTALYWYRQSLGQGPEFLIYFQGTGAADDSGLPNDRFFAVRPEGSVSTLKIQRTERGDSAVYLCASSPGTPVLGGYTFGSGTRLTVV.

J is TRBJ2-7 and V is TRBV10-2, with 13 bases lining up with TRBD2. Trimming cost V 7 bases and J 3 bases; bases outside gene matches: 3. Germline CDR1 and CDR2: WSHSY and SAAADI. The CDR3 length is 14 residues. The CDR3 DNA follows: TGCGCCAGCAAAAGACTAGCGGGAGGCTACGAGCAGTACTTC. Its protein product is CASKRLAGGYEQYF.

The chain has TRBV19 and TRBJ1-4; 10 bases line up with TRBD1. V lost 5 bases and J lost 7; bases outside the gene matches: 10. The CDR3 runs 16 residues. Germline assignment: CDR1 LNHDA and CDR2 SQIVND (reference sequence). The CDR3: CASSPRTGGRGEKLFF. DNA for the CDR3: TGTGCCAGTAGTCCGCGGACAGGGGGTAGGGGTGAAAAACTGTTTTTT.

V usage is TRBV28 and J usage is TRBJ1-2; 9 bases match TRBD1. Germline CDR1 is MDHEN and CDR2 is SYDVKM. This CDR3 spans 15 amino acids. V lost 5 bases to trimming and J lost 4 bases; unmatched junction nucleotides: 8. As DNA, the CDR3 is TGTGCCAGCAGTACCGGGGACAGGGTGGGCTATGGCTACACCTTC. Translated, it gives CASSTGDRVGYGYTF.

The chain is built from TRBV5-1 and TRBJ1-1; D unresolved. V dropped 0 bases and J dropped 1 base, with 7 bases sitting between them. Germline CDR1 reads SGHRS; CDR2 reads YFSETQ. CDR3 length equals 14 residues. DNA of the CDR3: TGCGCCAGCAGCTTGGCCGCCTCGAACACTGAAGCTTTCTTT. It yields the protein CASSLAASNTEAFF.

The chain has TRBV5-6 and TRBJ2-7; 7 nucleotides line up with TRBD2. J was trimmed by 0 bases and V by 3 bases; bases with no gene match: 9. Germline lookup yields CDR1 SGHDT and CDR2 YYEEEE. The CDR3 consists of 16 residues. The CDR3 region is CASSSGWGGASYEQYV. CDR3 DNA sequence: TGTGCCAGCAGCTCAGGTTGGGGGGGAGCCTCCTACGAGCAGTACGTC.

CDR3 nucleotide sequence: TGTGCCAGCAGCCAAGCCAAGGGACTGAACACCGGGGAGCTGTTTTTT. Translated, it gives CASSQAKGLNTGELFF. This chain links TRBV14 with TRBJ2-2, with D possibly being TRBD2 (6 bases). CDR1 and CDR2 (germline): SGHDN, FVKESK. V was pared by 1 base and J by 1 base, with 10 bases between. The CDR3 runs to 16 residues.

This clone came up once. V gene TRBV29-1 combines with J gene TRBJ2-5, with 8 bases that match TRBD1. Losses at the gene ends were 6 bases for V and 1 base for J; bases not matched to a gene: 7. Germline V gene lookup returns CDR1 SQVTM and CDR2 ANQGSEA. The CDR3 spans 14 residues. This CDR3 reads CSVGTGSLQETQYF. The CDR3 DNA reads as TGCAGCGTCGGGACAGGTTCTCTCCAAGAGACCCAGTACTTC.

The chain recombines TRBV2 with TRBJ1-6; D ambiguous. Trimming stripped 7 bases from V and 9 bases from J, with 16 bases between. Germline values: CDR1 SNHLY, CDR2 FYNNEI. The CDR3 runs to 14 residues. The CDR3 is CASTETPGGSPLHF. The CDR3 DNA reads as TGTGCCAGCACGGAGACGCCGGGCGGTTCACCCCTCCACTTT.

As DNA, the CDR3 is TGCGCCAGCAGCCCCGGGACAGGGGGCCTTAGCGAGCAGTACTTC. This sequence encodes CASSPGTGGLSEQYF. The J gene is TRBJ2-7, the V gene TRBV5-1; 12 bases are shared with TRBD1. Germline V lookup: CDR1 SGHRS, CDR2 YFSETQ. This CDR3 has 15 residues. V lost 4 bases, J lost 6 bases, and 8 bases stayed unmatched.

The gene calls are TRBV6-5 and TRBJ1-5; D is uncertain. CDR3 size: 12 residues. Trimming removed 5 bases at V and 10 bases at J, with 12 bases between. From germline, CDR1 is MNHEY and CDR2 SVGAGI. CDR3 amino acids: CASSTPVSPQHF. The CDR3 coding sequence is TGTGCCAGCAGTACCCCGGTCAGTCCCCAGCATTTT.